The 30 T cell receptor beta chains listed next were all sequenced from one sample in a study of spatial heterogeneity in lung cancer. Time point noted: blood at routine non-recurrence follow-up after resection. TCRdb re-derived calls from the 5' RACE reads in MiXCR, one entry per CDR3 protein. The data contain fewer than 100,000 distinct CDR3 sequences, approximately 19% of them seen just once; the ten biggest clones take up roughly a fifth. Sequencing was performed on PBMCs, taken at follow-up. All receptors come from a male donor with early-stage non-small cell lung cancer.

This clonotype has just a few counts. The chain links TRBV20-1 to TRBJ2-3, with TRBD2 matching 11 bases. The ends lost 5 bases at V and 3 bases at J; junction bases unmatched: 13. CDR3 length: 17 amino acids. CDR1 DFQATT and CDR2 SNEGSKA come from the germline V gene (reference sequence). CDR3 nucleotide sequence: TGCAGTGCTGTTGATAGCGGGAGGGCATCGAGGACAGATACGCAGTATTTT. This codes for CSAVDSGRASRTDTQYF.

This rearrangement joins TRBV6-1 to TRBJ2-5; 8 bases are shared with TRBD1. V was pared by 6 bases and J by 3 bases, with 3 bases of the junction left unmatched. Germline CDR1 reads MNHNS; CDR2 reads SASEGT. CDR3 length: 13 residues. CDR3 nucleotides: TGTGCCAGCAGCTTGACAGGGGAAGAGACCCAGTACTTC. Translation: CASSLTGEETQYF.

This clonotype appeared a few times. The rearrangement links TRBV7-3 to TRBJ2-3; D uncertain. Trimming took off 1 base at V and 7 bases at J, with 6 bases between the two ends. The CDR3 runs to 12 residues. Germline loops: CDR1 SGHTA, CDR2 FQGTGA. The CDR3 DNA follows: TGTGCCAGCAGCTTAAATGGCTATACGCAGTATTTT. Encoded protein: CASSLNGYTQYF.

This clonotype appeared a few times. The genes are TRBV4-2 and TRBJ1-3; D is unresolved. The CDR3 spans 16 residues. Germline V gene sequence: CDR1 LGHNA, CDR2 YNFKEQ. Trimming cost V 1 base and J 0 bases, with 10 bases left between them. CDR3 protein: CASSQAGRASGNTIYF. Here the CDR3 DNA reads TGTGCCAGCAGCCAAGCCGGCAGAGCCTCTGGAAACACCATATATTTT.

This clonotype was picked up a small number of times. V usage is TRBV7-2 and J usage is TRBJ2-5, with a tentative D call TRBD1 (5 bases). V shed 5 bases and J shed 5 bases, with 15 bases lying between them. Looked up from germline, CDR1 is SGHTA and CDR2 is FQGNSA. The CDR3 has 14 amino acids. The CDR3 coding sequence is TGTGCCAGCAGCCTCCTGCGGACATTTGAGACCCAGTACTTC. Its translation: CASSLLRTFETQYF.

This chain joins TRBV19 and TRBJ2-3, with TRBD1 matching over 10 bases. This CDR3 is built from 16 residues. V shed 3 bases, J shed 4 bases, and the junction held 7 bases outside the gene matches. Germline CDR1 and CDR2: LNHDA and SQIVND (reference sequence). The chain's CDR3 is CASSISTGGESDTQYF. The CDR3 DNA follows: TGTGCCAGTAGTATTTCGACAGGGGGCGAATCAGATACGCAGTATTTT.

This clonotype showed up just a few times. The CDR3: CAWSVMTAGQPQHF. CDR3 nucleotides: TGTGCCTGGAGTGTAATGACAGCGGGGCAGCCCCAGCATTTT. The rearrangement links TRBV30 to TRBJ1-5, with D possibly matching TRBD1 (5 bases). Trimming removed 0 bases from V and 7 bases from J, with 13 bases in between. The V gene's germline CDR1 is GTSNPN and CDR2 SVGIG (reference sequence). The CDR3 has 14 amino acids.

The chain recombines TRBV10-3 with TRBJ1-5; perhaps TRBD1 as D (6 bases). The V end was cut by 0 bases, the J end by 5 bases, with 8 bases between. Germline-derived CDR1 and CDR2 are ENHRY and SYGVKD. There are 14 residues in the CDR3. DNA for the CDR3: TGTGCCATCAGTGAGTCGACAGGCGATCAGCCCCAGCATTTT. This gives the protein CAISESTGDQPQHF.

Sample share makes this clonotype medium-sized. This chain uses TRBV20-1 with TRBJ2-5; possibly TRBD1 for D (5 bases). The CDR3 contains 11 residues. With 7 bases removed from V and 0 bases from J, the gap between germline ends came to 6 bases. Germline V lookup: CDR1 DFQATT, CDR2 SNEGSKA (reference sequence). As DNA, the CDR3 is TGCAGTGGACAGCACCAAGAGACCCAGTACTTC. Its translation is CSGQHQETQYF.

This clonotype was seen many times. V usage is TRBV4-1 and J usage is TRBJ1-2, with D perhaps TRBD1 (5 bases). Germline CDR1 MGHRA, CDR2 YSYEKL. V was pared by 1 base and J by 8 bases, with 20 bases between. The CDR3 has 16 amino acids. CDR3 DNA sequence: TGCGCCAGCAGCCAAGGGGGCGGATTTCGAGGGTCAGGCTACACCTTC. Translation gives CASSQGGGFRGSGYTF.

A few counts support this clonotype. The chain couples TRBV20-1 to TRBJ2-1; 14 nucleotides align to TRBD2. V was clipped by 5 bases and J by 7 bases; unmatched bases: 10. This CDR3 has 16 residues. In germline, CDR1 is DFQATT, CDR2 SNEGSKA (reference sequence). CDR3 sequence reads: CSASGTSGRKGNEQFF. The CDR3 region has the DNA TGCAGTGCTTCCGGGACTAGCGGGAGAAAAGGGAATGAGCAGTTCTTC.

In its sample, this clonotype was seen a few times. The V call is TRBV12-3 or TRBV12-4, the J call TRBJ1-3; D is ambiguous. This CDR3 comprises 15 residues. With 6 bases removed from V and 0 bases from J, the gap between germline ends came to 12 bases. CDR3 amino acids: CASRRGQHSGNTIYF. Here the CDR3 DNA reads TGTGCCAGCAGGCGGGGTCAACACTCTGGAAACACCATATATTTT.

The CDR3 is CSVWVSGRGNTQYF. The CDR3, as DNA: TGCAGCGTCTGGGTAAGCGGGAGAGGAAATACGCAGTATTTT. This chain joins TRBV29-1 and TRBJ2-3, with TRBD2 matching over 8 bases. Per germline, CDR1 SQVTM and CDR2 ANQGSEA. This CDR3 is 14 amino acids long. The V segment lost 6 bases and the J segment 7 bases; nucleotides outside the gene matches: 12.

The chain uses TRBV18 and TRBJ2-2; no firm D call. Trimming took off 4 bases at V and 1 base at J, with 13 bases between the two ends. Looked up from germline, CDR1 is KGHSH and CDR2 is LQKENI. The CDR3 spans 16 residues. The DNA for the CDR3 is TGTGCCAGCTCACTGAATTTTGTGCGGAACACCGGGGAGCTGTTTTTT. Its protein is CASSLNFVRNTGELFF.

The chain combines TRBV20-1 with TRBJ2-1; D unclear. Trimming removed 1 base from V and 9 bases from J, with 13 bases in between. CDR1 DFQATT and CDR2 SNEGSKA come from the germline V gene (reference sequence). The CDR3 is 13 residues long. DNA for the CDR3: TGCAGTGCTAGAGCCTCCCCCGGGTTTGAGCAGTTCTTC. It is translated as CSARASPGFEQFF.

Turning to this clonotype: It may be a read error: a sequence one base away is much more abundant. The chain recombines TRBV10-3 with TRBJ2-4, with D possibly being TRBD1 (6 bases). Per germline, CDR1 ENHRY and CDR2 SYGVKD. The V and J ends lost 9 bases and 9 bases respectively, with 12 bases between them. This CDR3 spans 11 amino acids. CDR3 loop: CAICPGAIQYF. The CDR3 DNA is TGTGCCATTTGCCCAGGGGCCATTCAGTACTTC.

V and J are TRBV27 and TRBJ1-3; possibly TRBD1 for D (6 bases). The CDR3 runs 15 residues. V was shortened by 6 bases and J by 1 base, with 13 bases between the two germline ends. Germline CDR1 and CDR2: MNHEY and SMNVEV (reference sequence). In nucleotides, the CDR3 is TGTGCCAGCAGAACTACAACAGGGTCTGGAAACACCATATATTTT. Translating gives CASRTTTGSGNTIYF.

This clonotype turned up a few times. V gene TRBV5-1 combines with J gene TRBJ2-5, with D tentatively TRBD1 (6 bases). V lost 4 bases to trimming and J lost 1 base, with 17 bases between them. Germline lookup yields CDR1 SGHRS and CDR2 YFSETQ. CDR3 size: 16 residues. The CDR3 DNA reads TGCGCCAGCAGCACGCGCCCAGGGGCGTCCCAAGAGACCCAGTACTTC. Translated: CASSTRPGASQETQYF. The variable domain in full, with the rest retrieved from reference TRBV5-1 and TRBJ2-5, is KAGVTQTPRYLIKTRGQQVTLSCSPISGHRSVSWYQQTPGQGLQFLFEYFSETQRNKGNFPGRFSGRQFSNSRSEMNVSTLELGDSALYLCASSTRPGASQETQYFGPGTRLLVL.

Only a few counts were recorded for this clonotype. The V and J genes are TRBV4-1 and TRBJ1-5; possibly TRBD1 for D (5 bases). V lost 4 bases, J lost 0 bases, and 7 bases lay in between. The CDR3 is made up of 14 amino acids. Germline-derived CDR1 and CDR2 are MGHRA and YSYEKL. CDR3 sequence: CASSPDISNQPQHF. Here the CDR3 DNA reads TGCGCCAGCAGCCCGGACATTAGCAATCAGCCCCAGCATTTT.

This clonotype has ten or more counts. This chain links TRBV20-1 with TRBJ1-5; D is undetermined. V lost 0 bases and J 3 bases, leaving 12 bases between the germline ends. The CDR3 sequence is 15 residues long. Germline CDR1 DFQATT, CDR2 SNEGSKA (reference sequence). The CDR3 sequence: CSARDPAGLNQPQHF. In DNA form, the CDR3 reads TGCAGTGCTAGAGATCCCGCAGGCCTCAATCAGCCCCAGCATTTT.

This clonotype occurred a few times. The rearrangement joins TRBV20-1 to TRBJ2-1; TRBD2 agrees at 11 bases. The CDR3 extends over 13 amino acids. Germline assignment: CDR1 DFQATT and CDR2 SNEGSKA (reference sequence). With V trimmed by 6 bases and J by 12 bases, 10 bases remained unmatched. DNA for the CDR3: TGCAGTGCGACCGGACTAGCGGGTGGGAGGCAGTTCTTC. Its protein is CSATGLAGGRQFF.

J is TRBJ1-1 and V is TRBV6-5; maybe TRBD1 (5 bases). The V end lost 2 bases, the J end lost 6 bases, and 16 bases lay between the germline ends. The CDR3 has 15 residues. CDR1 is MNHEY, CDR2 SVGAGI, per germline. The CDR3 loop reads CASSYVGGQFSEAFF. The CDR3, as DNA: TGTGCCAGCAGTTACGTTGGGGGTCAGTTCTCTGAAGCTTTCTTT.

V and J are TRBV11-2 and TRBJ1-1; D is ambiguous. V gave up 5 bases and J gave up 0 bases, with 10 bases separating them. Germline V gives CDR1 SGHAT, CDR2 FQNNGV. The length of the CDR3 is 14 residues. The CDR3 sequence is CASSPGSLNTEAFF. CDR3 in DNA: TGTGCCAGCAGCCCCGGGAGTTTGAACACTGAAGCTTTCTTT.

This clonotype was seen a few times. This chain links TRBV27 with TRBJ2-7; TRBD1 aligns across 8 bases. J gave up 4 bases and V 5 bases, and 10 bases lay outside the gene matches. CDR1 is MNHEY and CDR2 is SMNVEV in the germline V gene (reference sequence). There are 15 residues in the CDR3. CDR3 protein: CASSGAGTGQYEQYF. The CDR3 DNA sequence: TGTGCCAGCAGTGGGGCCGGGACAGGCCAATACGAGCAGTACTTC.

The rearrangement joins TRBV4-3 to TRBJ2-3; D is possibly TRBD1 (6 bases). The germline gives CDR1 LGHNA, CDR2 YSLEER. The CDR3 runs to 15 residues. V was clipped by 1 base and J by 10 bases, with 18 bases between them. CDR3 sequence reads: CASSQARGGQLAQYF. The CDR3 DNA follows: TGCGCCAGCAGCCAAGCACGTGGCGGACAGCTGGCGCAGTATTTT.

This clonotype was counted between two and nine times. V gene TRBV30 combines with J gene TRBJ1-4, with 7 bases aligning to TRBD1. V dropped 4 bases and J dropped 8; count of bases not matched to a gene: 7. The CDR3 is 13 amino acids. Germline lookup yields CDR1 GTSNPN and CDR2 SVGIG (reference sequence). DNA of the CDR3: TGTGCCTGGAACGACAGGGAGGGGGAAAAACTGTTTTTT. Protein product: CAWNDREGEKLFF.

This clonotype turned up a few times. V usage is TRBV4-1 and J usage is TRBJ2-5, with D unresolved. Looked up from germline, CDR1 is MGHRA and CDR2 is YSYEKL. The CDR3 loop spans 14 amino acids. Trimming removed 2 bases from V and 5 bases from J, with 12 bases in between. As DNA, the CDR3 is TGCGCCAGCAGCCAACCTATGGAAGGGGAGACCCAGTACTTC. Translating gives CASSQPMEGETQYF.

This chain uses TRBV12-3 or TRBV12-4 with TRBJ1-2, with unresolved D. The CDR3 totals 14 residues. V was trimmed by 2 bases and J by 3 bases, leaving 10 bases between them. CDR3 coding DNA: TGTGCCAGCAGTTTATCGGGGTTAGACTATGGCTACACCTTC. Encoded protein: CASSLSGLDYGYTF.

The rearrangement uses TRBV12-3 or TRBV12-4 and TRBJ1-2; the D is unclear. The germline V and J ends were trimmed by 2 bases and 5 bases, with 15 bases remaining between them. The length of the CDR3 is 15 residues. The CDR3, as DNA: TGTGCCAGCAGTTTATTTAGGCGGACGGATTATGGCTACACCTTC. Protein sequence: CASSLFRRTDYGYTF.

This clonotype was counted between two and nine times. The chain joins TRBV19 to TRBJ1-2; D is possibly TRBD1 (5 bases). V was trimmed by 4 bases and J by 0 bases, leaving 12 bases between them. Germline lookup yields CDR1 LNHDA and CDR2 SQIVND (reference sequence). This CDR3 is built from 15 residues. The CDR3 DNA is TGTGCCAGTAGTAGTGCGGGACCTGCTAACTATGGCTACACCTTC. Translation: CASSSAGPANYGYTF.